The source of this T cell receptor (beta chain) is a study of cytomegalovirus exposure and HLA in healthy donors. Study-level results: In the 120 or so validation repertoires, approximately 94% of cluster scores exceeded 0, per a later analysis. Reports indicated that the classifier achieved high specificity and sensitivity in diagnosing cytomegalovirus status.

Germline-derived CDR1 and CDR2 are MNHEY and SVGAGI. This CDR3 is 16 amino acids long. V lost 0 bases and J lost 6, with 15 bases in between. On this clone itself: Its target is unknown.

Here immunoSEQ multiplex PCR was the method, and the copy in TCRdb shows in-frame clones only, minus some. The table records tens of thousands of clones, 85% to 95% of them present only once. The specimen was PBMCs. The chain recombines TRBV6-5 with TRBJ1-5; no reliable D call. The sequence derives from a man aged 18 to 35 in good health and CMV-seronegative. In DNA, the CDR3 is TGTGCCAGCAGTTACTCGAACCGGGCGGGCGGTCAGCCCCAGCATTTT. Protein product: CASSYSNRAGGQPQHF.